This T cell receptor beta chain was retrieved from a study of vaccination and CD4 T cells after COVID-19. Study overall: Nasal swab PCR identified SARS-CoV-2 in the convalescent patients, of whom roughly ten were mild and one severe.

Comment on this clonotype: Its antigen is not identified.

The Oncomine TCR Beta short-read assay sequenced DNA from cultured CD4+ T cells. Genomic DNA from cultured CD4+ T cells was extracted. TCRdb independently ran MiXCR on the PCR reads; one entry per CDR3 protein. The table records about 9,100 distinct CDR3 sequences, roughly 60% of them present only once. CDR1 MNHEY and CDR2 SVGAGI come from the germline V gene. V gave up 2 bases and J gave up 2 bases, with 6 bases separating them. The CDR3 extends over 14 amino acids. The sample's treatment: roughly ten-day PBMC culture with coronavirus spike peptide pools or control peptides (ViraFEST assay). Peptide pool stimulation in ViraFEST expanded antigen-specific T cells, whose TCRs were then sequenced.

This rearrangement joins TRBV6-5 to TRBJ2-2, with D unclear. The source material was CD4+ T cells from blood, cultured in vitro. The clonotype originates from a human donor who had recovered from COVID-19. CDR3 protein: CASSYDPNTGELFF. CDR3 sequence (DNA): TGTGCCAGCAGTTACGACCCCAACACCGGGGAGCTGTTTTTT.